This entry lists 21 T cell receptor beta chains sequenced from one sample in a study of T cells expressing NK-cell markers. No DNA is given; TCRdb re-called the 5' RACE reads and lists each CDR3 protein once. The clone table shows fewer than 550,000 distinct CDR3 sequences, with the ten largest holding 1.4%. Sequencing was carried out using blood T cells: a sorted CD56 or NKG2C T cell subset, CD4+ or CD8+ T cells, or bulk PBMC T cells (not recorded which). The receptors derive from a woman between 45 and 60 years old in good health.

The chain has TRBV24-1 and TRBJ2-1. Germline V gives CDR1 KGHDR, CDR2 SFDVKD. The CDR3 extends over 15 amino acids. CDR3 sequence reads: CATSDFSSSYNEQFF.

J is TRBJ2-2 and V is TRBV6-2 or TRBV6-3; TCRdb selects TRBD1, and the lack of DNA leaves this call unchecked. The CDR3 is made up of 14 amino acids. Looked up from germline, CDR1 is MNHEY and CDR2 is SVGEGT. CDR3: CASSSRGGTGELFF.

The genes are TRBV30 and TRBJ1-1; the TCRdb call, TRBD1, lacks DNA for checking. Germline CDR1 reads GTSNPN; CDR2 reads SVGIG (reference sequence). The CDR3 loop spans 12 amino acids. CDR3 in amino acids: CAWIPGGVEAFF.

The chain combines TRBV3-1 with TRBJ2-2. CDR1 and CDR2 from the germline V gene are LGHDT and YNNKEL (reference sequence). The CDR3 loop spans 12 amino acids. The CDR3 here is CASSRTQAKLFF.

V and J are TRBV29-1 and TRBJ1-5; TCRdb's D gene call, TRBD1, goes unchecked for lack of DNA. The CDR3 is 15 amino acids. CDR1 and CDR2 (germline): SQVTM, ANQGSEA. The chain's CDR3 is CSVAGTGASNQPQHF.

The chain uses TRBV9 and TRBJ2-1; TCRdb selects TRBD1, and the lack of DNA leaves this call unchecked. In germline, CDR1 is SGDLS, CDR2 YYNGEE. CDR3 length equals 16 residues. CDR3 sequence: CASSVGGRRANNEQFF.

The V gene is TRBV6-5, the J gene TRBJ2-3; the D gene TCRdb calls, TRBD1, cannot be checked with no DNA. The germline V gene encodes CDR1 MNHEY and CDR2 SVGAGI. The CDR3 consists of 15 residues. CDR3 amino acids: CASRGHRPSTDTQYF.

This chain links TRBV20-1 with TRBJ2-2. From germline, CDR1 is DFQATT and CDR2 SNEGSKA (reference sequence). CDR3 length: 13 residues. The CDR3 loop is CSARRTFTGELFF.

The chain combines TRBV12-3 or TRBV12-4 with TRBJ2-7; the D call from TCRdb, TRBD1, cannot be confirmed without DNA. CDR3 length equals 16 residues. The CDR3 reads CASSWDRGSDSYEQYF.

CDR3 region: CASSTGPLTDTQYF. V and J are TRBV5-5 and TRBJ2-3. The CDR3 has 14 amino acids. The V gene's germline CDR1 is SGHKS and CDR2 YYEKEE (reference sequence).

The chain carries TRBV20-1 and TRBJ2-5. Germline CDR1 DFQATT, CDR2 SNEGSKA (reference sequence). The CDR3 extends over 13 amino acids. The CDR3 loop is CSARLGSEETQYF.

The V call is TRBV27, the J call TRBJ2-2; TCRdb outputs TRBD2, but without DNA this stays unchecked. CDR3 length equals 15 residues. Germline V gene data show CDR1 as MNHEY and CDR2 as SMNVEV (reference sequence). The CDR3: CASSFSTLQGGELFF.

The rearrangement uses TRBV20-1 and TRBJ2-3; without DNA, the TCRdb call of TRBD2 cannot be checked. Germline V CDR1 and CDR2: DFQATT, SNEGSKA (reference sequence). This CDR3 comprises 15 residues. The CDR3 loop is CSALGTSGSMGTQYF.

The chain is built from TRBV23-1 and TRBJ1-1; the D call of TRBD1 rests on TCRdb alone, since no DNA is present to check it. TRBV23-1 is marked as an open reading frame, function uncertain. There are 13 residues in the CDR3. CDR3 residues: CASVEGESTEAFF.

The chain employs TRBV20-1 and TRBJ1-5; TCRdb picks TRBD1, but there is no DNA to check that call. Per germline, CDR1 DFQATT and CDR2 SNEGSKA (reference sequence). The CDR3 has 15 amino acids. The CDR3 spells CSAKHGTGHNQPQHF.

This chain uses TRBV6-1 with TRBJ2-7; the D gene TCRdb calls, TRBD1, cannot be checked with no DNA. CDR3 length: 15 residues. CDR1 and CDR2 (germline): MNHNS, SASEGT. CDR3 sequence reads: CASSPLGQGTYEQYF.

CDR3 residues: CATSRDGGSYEQYF. The rearrangement links TRBV15 to TRBJ2-7; TCRdb reports TRBD2, a call that lacks DNA to check it against. Germline CDR1 is LNHNV and CDR2 is YYDKDF (reference sequence). The CDR3 extends over 14 amino acids.

The J gene is TRBJ1-2, the V gene TRBV20-1. This CDR3 has 12 residues. CDR1 and CDR2 (germline): DFQATT, SNEGSKA (reference sequence). The CDR3 region is CSARDDGGGYTF.

CDR3 region: CASSLLWNYEQYF. This chain connects TRBV6-5 to TRBJ2-7. Germline values: CDR1 MNHEY, CDR2 SVGAGI. The CDR3 covers 13 residues.

The chain is built from TRBV20-1 and TRBJ2-5; the D call of TRBD1 rests on TCRdb alone, since no DNA is present to check it. This CDR3 is built from 14 residues. Germline V gene sequence: CDR1 DFQATT, CDR2 SNEGSKA (reference sequence). The CDR3 is CSAPEGGGRETQYF.

This rearrangement joins TRBV10-3 to TRBJ2-1; the TCRdb call, TRBD1, lacks DNA for checking. This CDR3 comprises 11 residues. Germline loops: CDR1 ENHRY, CDR2 SYGVKD. The CDR3 region is CAASKGDEQFF.